This TCR beta chain was observed in a study of molecular identifiers for immune sequencing clone quantification. The sample holds many counts of this clonotype. The length of the CDR3 is 16 residues. V lost 2 bases to trimming and J lost 4 bases; unmatched junction nucleotides: 12. Germline-derived CDR1 and CDR2 are GTSNPN and SVGIG (reference sequence). TCRdb re-analysed the PCR reads in MiXCR, keeping a single row per CDR3 protein. The data show under 650,000 distinct CDR3 sequences, 15% to 20% seen once. V usage is TRBV30 and J usage is TRBJ1-1, with 8 bases matching TRBD1. The sequence was collected from a human donor in good health. Some libraries in this study had Jurkat cell RNA spiked in. What was sequenced was naive CD8+ T cells from blood, with Jurkat cell RNA spiked in. Subset specified: FACS-sorted CD8+CD4-CCR7+CD45RA+ naive T cells. CDR3 loop: CAWSLPRGQGGTEAFF. CDR3 DNA sequence: TGTGCCTGGAGTCTCCCACGCGGACAGGGCGGCACTGAAGCTTTCTTT. The variable domain in full, with the rest retrieved from reference TRBV30 and TRBJ1-1, is SQTIHQWPATLVQPVGSPLSLECTVEGTSNPNLYWYRQAAGRGLQLLFYSVGIGQISSEVPQNLSASRPQDRQFILSSKKLLLSDSGFYLCAWSLPRGQGGTEAFFGQGTRLTVV.